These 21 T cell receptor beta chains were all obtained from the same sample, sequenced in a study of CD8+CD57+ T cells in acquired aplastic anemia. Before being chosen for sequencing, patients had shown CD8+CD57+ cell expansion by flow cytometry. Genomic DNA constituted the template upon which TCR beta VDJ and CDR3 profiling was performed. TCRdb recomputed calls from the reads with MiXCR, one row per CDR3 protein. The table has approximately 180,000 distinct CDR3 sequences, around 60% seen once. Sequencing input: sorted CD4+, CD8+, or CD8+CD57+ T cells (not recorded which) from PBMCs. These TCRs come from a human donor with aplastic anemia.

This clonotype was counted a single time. CDR3 residues: CASSRQGRNTEAFF. For the CDR3, the DNA is TGTGCCAGCAGTAGACAGGGGCGGAACACTGAAGCTTTCTTT. This chain connects TRBV6-4 to TRBJ1-1; 8 positions match TRBD1. Germline V gives CDR1 MRHNA, CDR2 SNTAGT. V lost 5 bases and J lost 1; bases outside the gene matches: 3. The CDR3 length is 14 residues.

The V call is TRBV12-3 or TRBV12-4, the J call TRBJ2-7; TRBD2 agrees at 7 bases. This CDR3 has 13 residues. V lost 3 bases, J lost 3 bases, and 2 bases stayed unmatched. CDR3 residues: CASSLRELYEQYF. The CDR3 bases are TGTGCCAGCAGTTTGCGGGAGCTCTACGAGCAGTACTTC.

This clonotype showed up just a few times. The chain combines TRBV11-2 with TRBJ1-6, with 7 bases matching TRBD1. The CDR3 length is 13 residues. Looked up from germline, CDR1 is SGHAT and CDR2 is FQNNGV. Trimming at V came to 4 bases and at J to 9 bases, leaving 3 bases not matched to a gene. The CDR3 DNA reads TGTGCCAGCAGCTGGGACAGCCTTTCACCCCTCCACTTT. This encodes CASSWDSLSPLHF.

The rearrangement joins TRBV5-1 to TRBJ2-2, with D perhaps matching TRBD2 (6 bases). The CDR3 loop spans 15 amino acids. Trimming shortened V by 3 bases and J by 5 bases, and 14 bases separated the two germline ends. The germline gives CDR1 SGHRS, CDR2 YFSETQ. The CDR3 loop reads CASSYFPGDTGELFF. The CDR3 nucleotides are TGCGCCAGCAGCTACTTCCCGGGGGATACCGGGGAGCTGTTTTTT. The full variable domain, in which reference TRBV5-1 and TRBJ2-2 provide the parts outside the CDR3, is KAGVTQTPRYLIKTRGQQVTLSCSPISGHRSVSWYQQTPGQGLQFLFEYFSETQRNKGNFPGRFSGRQFSNSRSEMNVSTLELGDSALYLCASSYFPGDTGELFFGEGSRLTVL.

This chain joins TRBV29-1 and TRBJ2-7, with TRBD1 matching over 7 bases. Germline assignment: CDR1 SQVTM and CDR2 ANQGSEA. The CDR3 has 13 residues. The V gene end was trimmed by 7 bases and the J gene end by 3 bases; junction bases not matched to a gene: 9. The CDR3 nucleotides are TGCAGCGCCGGGACAGATGTAGACTACGAGCAGTACTTC. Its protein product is CSAGTDVDYEQYF.

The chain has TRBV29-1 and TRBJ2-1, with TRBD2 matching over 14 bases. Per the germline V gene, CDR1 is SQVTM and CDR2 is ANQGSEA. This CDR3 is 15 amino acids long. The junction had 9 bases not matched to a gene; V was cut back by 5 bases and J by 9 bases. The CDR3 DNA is TGCAGCGTTTCCAGACTAGCGGGGGGGCAAGGTGAGCAGTTCTTC. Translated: CSVSRLAGGQGEQFF.

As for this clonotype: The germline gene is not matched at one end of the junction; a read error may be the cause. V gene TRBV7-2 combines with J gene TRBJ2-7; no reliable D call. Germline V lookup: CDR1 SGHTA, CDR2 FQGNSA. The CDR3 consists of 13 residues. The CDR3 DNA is TGTGCCAGTAGCTTCAAGGGTGTAGATATACAGTACTTC. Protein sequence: CASSFKGVDIQYF.

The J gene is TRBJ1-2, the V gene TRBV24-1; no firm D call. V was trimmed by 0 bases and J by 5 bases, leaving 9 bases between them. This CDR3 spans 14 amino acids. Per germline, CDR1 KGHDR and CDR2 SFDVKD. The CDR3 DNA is TGTGCCACCAGTGATTTGGGCAGCTCATATGGCTACACCTTC. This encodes CATSDLGSSYGYTF.

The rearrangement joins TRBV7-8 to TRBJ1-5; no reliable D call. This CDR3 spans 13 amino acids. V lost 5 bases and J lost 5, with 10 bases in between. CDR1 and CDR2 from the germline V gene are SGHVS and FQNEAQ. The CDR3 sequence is CASSQGSYQPQHF. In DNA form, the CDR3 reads TGTGCCAGCAGCCAAGGGAGTTATCAGCCCCAGCATTTT. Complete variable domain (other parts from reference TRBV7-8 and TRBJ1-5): GAGVSQSPRYKVAKRGQDVALRCDPISGHVSLFWYQQALGQGPEFLTYFQNEAQLDKSGLPSDRFFAERPEGSVSTLKIQRTQQEDSAVYLCASSQGSYQPQHFGDGTRLSIL.

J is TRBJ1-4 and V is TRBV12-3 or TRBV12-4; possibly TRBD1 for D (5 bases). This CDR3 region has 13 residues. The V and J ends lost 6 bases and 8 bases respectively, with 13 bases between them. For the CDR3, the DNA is TGTGCCAGCAGCCCATCCGGGGGGGAAAAACTGTTTTTT. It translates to CASSPSGGEKLFF.

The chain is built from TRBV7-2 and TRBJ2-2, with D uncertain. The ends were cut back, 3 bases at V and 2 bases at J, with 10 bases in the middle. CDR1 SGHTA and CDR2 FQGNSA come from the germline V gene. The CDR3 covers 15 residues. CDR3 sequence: CASSFRRINTGELFF. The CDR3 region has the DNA TGTGCCAGCAGCTTCAGGCGGATAAACACCGGGGAGCTGTTTTTT.

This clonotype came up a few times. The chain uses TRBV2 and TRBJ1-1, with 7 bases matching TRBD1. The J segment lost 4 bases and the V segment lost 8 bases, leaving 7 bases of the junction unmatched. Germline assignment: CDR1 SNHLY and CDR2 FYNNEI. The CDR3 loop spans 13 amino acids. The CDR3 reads CASVGTASTEAFF. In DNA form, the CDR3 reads TGTGCCAGCGTGGGGACAGCATCCACTGAAGCTTTCTTT.

The CDR3 bases are TGTGCCACCCAAAGGGGGAGTTGGGAGACCCAGTACTTC. It translates to CATQRGSWETQYF. This chain uses TRBV24-1 with TRBJ2-5, with D possibly being TRBD1 (6 bases). The germline V and J ends were trimmed by 9 bases and 5 bases, with 15 bases remaining between them. Per germline, CDR1 KGHDR and CDR2 SFDVKD. The CDR3 consists of 13 residues.

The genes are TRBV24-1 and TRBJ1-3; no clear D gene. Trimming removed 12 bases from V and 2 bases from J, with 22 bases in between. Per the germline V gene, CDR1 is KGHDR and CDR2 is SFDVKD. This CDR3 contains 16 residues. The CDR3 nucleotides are TGTGCCGGCACCTCTGGTTGGCGGGGAACTGGAAACACCATATATTTT. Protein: CAGTSGWRGTGNTIYF.

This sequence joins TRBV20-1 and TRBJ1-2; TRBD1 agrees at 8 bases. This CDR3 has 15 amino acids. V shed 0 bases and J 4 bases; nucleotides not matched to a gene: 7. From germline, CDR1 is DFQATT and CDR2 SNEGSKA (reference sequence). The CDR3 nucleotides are TGCAGTGCTAGAGATCCGGCAGGGGGCGTCTATGGCTACACCTTC. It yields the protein CSARDPAGGVYGYTF.

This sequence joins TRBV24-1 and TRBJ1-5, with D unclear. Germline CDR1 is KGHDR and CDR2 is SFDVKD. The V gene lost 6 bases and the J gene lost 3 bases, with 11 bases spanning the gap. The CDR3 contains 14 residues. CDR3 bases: TGTGCCACCAGTAGGGCAGCCTACAATCAGCCCCAGCATTTT. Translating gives CATSRAAYNQPQHF.

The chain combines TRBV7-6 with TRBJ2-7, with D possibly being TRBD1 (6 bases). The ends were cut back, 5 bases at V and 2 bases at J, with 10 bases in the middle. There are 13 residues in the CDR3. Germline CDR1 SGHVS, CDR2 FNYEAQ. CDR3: CASSAYRAYEQYF. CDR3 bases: TGTGCCAGCAGCGCCTACAGGGCCTACGAGCAGTACTTC.

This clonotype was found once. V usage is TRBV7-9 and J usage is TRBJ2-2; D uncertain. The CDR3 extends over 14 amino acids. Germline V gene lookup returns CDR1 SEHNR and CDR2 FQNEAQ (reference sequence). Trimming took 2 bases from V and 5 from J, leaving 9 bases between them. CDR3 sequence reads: CASSLRLTTGELFF. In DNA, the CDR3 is TGTGCCAGCAGCTTAAGGCTTACTACCGGGGAGCTGTTTTTT.

For the CDR3, the DNA is TGTGCCAGCAGACGCACGGGACAGGGTTTCACTGAAGCTTTCTTT. This codes for CASRRTGQGFTEAFF. The chain recombines TRBV12-3 or TRBV12-4 with TRBJ1-1; TRBD1 aligns across 9 bases. The CDR3 contains 15 residues. Losses at the gene ends were 6 bases for V and 4 bases for J; bases not matched to a gene: 9.

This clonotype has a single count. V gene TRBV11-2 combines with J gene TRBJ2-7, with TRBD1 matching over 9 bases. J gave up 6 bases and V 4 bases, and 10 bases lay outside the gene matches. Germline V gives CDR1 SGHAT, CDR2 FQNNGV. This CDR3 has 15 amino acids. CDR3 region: CASSSPGQGLLEQYF. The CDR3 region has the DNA TGTGCCAGCAGCTCTCCGGGACAGGGACTTCTCGAGCAGTACTTC.

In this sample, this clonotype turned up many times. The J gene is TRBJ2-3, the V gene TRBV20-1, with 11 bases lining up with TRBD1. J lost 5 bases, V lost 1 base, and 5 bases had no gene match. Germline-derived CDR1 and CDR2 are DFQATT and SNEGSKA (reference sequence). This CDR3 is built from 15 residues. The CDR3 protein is CSARVRDRGKDTQYF. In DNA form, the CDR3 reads TGCAGTGCTAGAGTTCGGGACAGGGGGAAAGATACGCAGTATTTT.